This T cell receptor (beta chain) was documented in a study of cytomegalovirus exposure and HLA in healthy donors. Study-wide findings and caveats: CMV antigen specificity was confirmed in vitro for a few CMV-associated chains.

A word on this clone: Its antigen is as yet unknown.

Generated by immunoSEQ multiplex PCR, the TCRdb table keeps only in-frame clones and is missing some. Among roughly 350,000 clones, 70% to 90% were seen once, and the ten largest hold around 0.8%. From the roughly 120-subject validation cohort, which was separate from the roughly 670-subject first cohort, the donors were drawn. The V gene's germline CDR1 is LGHNA and CDR2 YSLEER. Trimming shortened V by 0 bases and J by 5 bases, and 11 bases separated the two germline ends. The CDR3 sequence is 15 residues long. The chain is built from TRBV4-3 and TRBJ1-5; a possible D gene is TRBD1 (5 bases). Sequencing used PBMCs. This clonotype was obtained from a woman aged 18-29 years in good health and CMV-seronegative. The CDR3 coding sequence is TGCGCCAGCAGCCAAGATCGGGCAGGGTATCAGCCCCAGCATTTT. Encoded protein: CASSQDRAGYQPQHF.